The rows below give T cell receptor beta chains drawn from one sample of a study of T cell changes during pregnancy in multiple sclerosis. Sequencing was performed with immunoSEQ multiplex PCR; in TCRdb, only in-frame clones are kept and a portion is missing. The sample has 40,000 to 50,000 clones, 85% to 95% seen once. Source: CD8+ T cells from peripheral blood mononuclear cells, taken after pregnancy. The receptor source for this set is a female donor with multiple sclerosis, enrolled in a pregnancy study. Both conserved end residues are part of each CDR3. Each record gives: V gene, clone size, J gene, CDR3 protein. The listing skips clone size in some rows; elsewhere it reads once, few, many or a size class.

v_gene: TRBV2
abundance: NA
j_gene: TRBJ2-1
CDR3aa: CASKRDTGGHNEQFF

v_gene: TRBV2
abundance: NA
j_gene: TRBJ1-6
CDR3aa: CASRAGFRNSPLHF

v_gene: TRBV5-5
abundance: NA
j_gene: TRBJ1-5
CDR3aa: CASSLAGGVNQPQHF

v_gene: TRBV29-1
abundance: NA
j_gene: TRBJ2-3
CDR3aa: CSVGRGNSGRAADTQYF

v_gene: TRBV28
abundance: NA
j_gene: TRBJ2-7
CDR3aa: CASWRSGSTYEQYF

v_gene: TRBV5-6
abundance: medium-sized
j_gene: TRBJ1-6
CDR3aa: CASSLVSSPLHF

v_gene: TRBV18
abundance: NA
j_gene: TRBJ1-1
CDR3aa: CASSPDRGQNTEAFF

v_gene: TRBV28
abundance: NA
j_gene: TRBJ1-5
CDR3aa: CASSLQGHQPQHF

v_gene: TRBV7-9
abundance: NA
j_gene: TRBJ1-1
CDR3aa: CASSTSRGGFRSGTEAFF

v_gene: TRBV9
abundance: NA
j_gene: TRBJ1-5
CDR3aa: CASSLGGGQPQHF

v_gene: TRBV11-3
abundance: NA
j_gene: TRBJ2-2
CDR3aa: CASSSRTGAAGELFF

v_gene: TRBV19
abundance: NA
j_gene: TRBJ1-6
CDR3aa: CASSIGGTAVSPLHF

v_gene: TRBV29-1
abundance: NA
j_gene: TRBJ2-1
CDR3aa: CSVEDPGLARDNEQFF

v_gene: TRBV5-1
abundance: NA
j_gene: TRBJ1-1
CDR3aa: CASSLYTGMNTEAFF

v_gene: TRBV6-1
abundance: NA
j_gene: TRBJ2-7
CDR3aa: CASSVDRGLSYEQYF

v_gene: TRBV9
abundance: NA
j_gene: TRBJ1-5
CDR3aa: CASSVGSGGSNQPQHF

v_gene: TRBV7-9
abundance: once
j_gene: TRBJ2-4
CDR3aa: CASSPGQGSGEDIQYF